These 19 T cell receptor beta chains originate from one sample sequenced in a study of shared clonotypes between healthy human individuals. Assay: immunoSEQ multiplex PCR; the TCRdb copy retains only in-frame clones and omits some. This sample has about a million clones; around three quarters occur once, and the top ten carry about 0.89%. Material: memory CD4+ T cells from PBMCs. As to subset: CD45RA-negative fraction. These receptors all come from a man aged 18 to 35 in good health. Some clones in this sample may be carry-over from other donors' samples.

As concerns this clone: The sample has other DNA sequences that encode this CDR3 too. This sequence joins TRBV25-1 and TRBJ2-1; 8 positions agree with TRBD1. CDR3 length equals 15 residues. The trim removed 3 bases at V and 5 bases at J, leaving 6 bases unmatched. Germline V gives CDR1 MGHDK, CDR2 SYGVNS. CDR3 nucleotide sequence: TGTGCCAGCAGTGACCCAGGGACAGGTGACAATGAGCAGTTCTTC. The encoded protein is CASSDPGTGDNEQFF.

This clone was found once. The CDR3 sequence: CAINGNNSPLHF. CDR3 in DNA: TGTGCCATCAATGGAAATAATTCACCCCTCCACTTT. The genes are TRBV10-3 and TRBJ1-6; D uncertain. V was trimmed by 7 bases and J by 5 bases, leaving 6 bases between them. CDR3 length equals 12 residues. Germline loops: CDR1 ENHRY, CDR2 SYGVKD.

This clone was detected a few times. This sample includes further DNA sequences coding for the same CDR3. The V call is TRBV20-1, the J call TRBJ1-2; a weak D match, TRBD1 (5 bases). CDR1 and CDR2 (germline): DFQATT, SNEGSKA (reference sequence). The CDR3 runs 11 residues. The V end was cut by 6 bases, the J end by 10 bases, with 15 bases between. The CDR3 DNA follows: TGCAGTGCCCCAATAGGGGTTGACTACACCTTC. The encoded protein is CSAPIGVDYTF.

J is TRBJ1-2 and V is TRBV12-5; maybe TRBD1 (6 bases). With 4 bases removed from V and 3 bases from J, the gap between germline ends came to 15 bases. This CDR3 is built from 15 residues. Germline-derived CDR1 and CDR2 are LGHNT and FRNRAP. CDR3 sequence (DNA): TGTGCTAGTGGTTCCGGACAGCCGGGCGACTATGGCTACACCTTC. This translates into CASGSGQPGDYGYTF.

The chain links TRBV5-5 to TRBJ1-1; a possible D gene is TRBD1 (5 bases). The CDR3 totals 14 residues. Germline CDR1 is SGHKS and CDR2 is YYEKEE (reference sequence). V shed 5 bases and J shed 4 bases, with 15 bases lying between them. The CDR3 DNA reads as TGTGCCAGCAGGAACAGGTTAGAGGGCACTGAAGCTTTCTTT. Protein product: CASRNRLEGTEAFF.

This clone turned up a few times. V usage is TRBV5-4 and J usage is TRBJ2-4, with no clear D. The germline V and J ends were trimmed by 7 bases and 1 base, with 18 bases remaining between them. Germline CDR1 reads SGHNT; CDR2 reads YYREEE (reference sequence). The CDR3 has 16 amino acids. Here the CDR3 reads CASPKSRYGAKNIQYF. The CDR3 nucleotides read TGTGCCAGCCCGAAGTCAAGGTACGGGGCCAAAAACATTCAGTACTTC. Variable domain in full (rest from reference TRBV5-4 and TRBJ2-4): ETGVTQSPTHLIKTRGQQVTLRCSSQSGHNTVSWYQQALGQGPQFIFQYYREEENGRGNFPPRFSGLQFPNYSSELNVNALELDDSALYLCASPKSRYGAKNIQYFGAGTRLSVL.

This clone was observed a few times. This chain uses TRBV12-2 with TRBJ2-4; no check of the table's D call, TRBD2, against the DNA was made. TRBV12-2 is labeled a pseudogene. The CDR3 contains 21 residues. In DNA, the CDR3 is TGTGCAAGTCGCTTAGCCTCACCCGGGACTAGCGGGAGAGTGGGCAAAAACATTCAGTACTTC. This encodes CASRLASPGTSGRVGKNIQYF.

V gene TRBV27 combines with J gene TRBJ2-1; 10 nucleotides match TRBD2. The CDR3 spans 17 residues. J lost 8 bases, V lost 2 bases, and 12 bases had no gene match. Germline V lookup: CDR1 MNHEY, CDR2 SMNVEV (reference sequence). The CDR3 DNA follows: TGTGCCAGCAGTTTAAGGAAGAGCGGGAGGGCCCCTCATGAGCAGTTCTTC. As protein: CASSLRKSGRAPHEQFF.

This clone appeared a single time. V usage is TRBV2 and J usage is TRBJ2-7; D call uncertain. Germline CDR1 SNHLY, CDR2 FYNNEI. The V end lost 3 bases, the J end lost 2 bases, and 11 bases lay between the germline ends. CDR3 length equals 14 residues. The CDR3 is CASSENGGAYEQYF. In DNA form, the CDR3 reads TGTGCCAGCAGTGAGAATGGCGGAGCCTACGAGCAGTACTTC.

V is TRBV6-1 and J is TRBJ1-2; D not certain. V lost 5 bases and J 6 bases, leaving 13 bases between the germline ends. CDR1 MNHNS and CDR2 SASEGT come from the germline V gene. The CDR3 covers 13 residues. The CDR3 sequence is CASSWAHSNGYTF. The CDR3 DNA sequence: TGTGCCAGCAGTTGGGCCCACTCGAATGGCTACACCTTC.

The rearrangement links TRBV5-4 to TRBJ2-2, with D possibly matching TRBD2 (6 bases). Germline V CDR1 and CDR2: SGHNT, YYREEE (reference sequence). Between the trimmed V and J ends, which lost 2 bases and 3 bases, there was a span of 14 bases. The CDR3 runs 16 residues. In DNA form, the CDR3 reads TGTGCCAGCAGCTTAGTGGGACTGAGATACACCGGGGAGCTGTTTTTT. Its translation: CASSLVGLRYTGELFF.

V usage is TRBV19 and J usage is TRBJ2-3; 12 nucleotides agree with TRBD2. There are 15 residues in the CDR3. The ends lost 7 bases at V and 6 bases at J; junction bases unmatched: 8. The germline gives CDR1 LNHDA, CDR2 SQIVND (reference sequence). The CDR3 DNA is TGTGCCAGTACCCCTAGCGGGAGGGGATCGGATACGCAGTATTTT. Translated, it gives CASTPSGRGSDTQYF.

To note about this clone: This same CDR3 is encoded by further DNA sequences in the sample. The chain carries TRBV2 and TRBJ1-1, with no clear D. Germline V gene sequence: CDR1 SNHLY, CDR2 FYNNEI. V shed 5 bases and J shed 7 bases, with 8 bases lying between them. This CDR3 contains 11 residues. CDR3 protein: CASSFGSEAFF. DNA of the CDR3: TGTGCCAGCAGTTTTGGCAGTGAAGCTTTCTTT.

V is TRBV5-1 and J is TRBJ2-2, with 9 bases fitting TRBD1. Germline CDR1 is SGHRS and CDR2 is YFSETQ. This CDR3 contains 16 residues. The V gene end was trimmed by 4 bases and the J gene end by 6 bases; junction bases not matched to a gene: 10. DNA of the CDR3: TGCGCCAGCAGCATCCCGGGACAGGGTGTATCCGGGGAGCTGTTTTTT. It is translated as CASSIPGQGVSGELFF.

CDR3 protein: CASSEGEQETQYF. CDR3 DNA sequence: TGTGCCAGCAGTGAAGGAGAGCAAGAGACCCAGTACTTC. The V and J genes are TRBV2 and TRBJ2-5, with D unresolved. In germline, CDR1 is SNHLY, CDR2 FYNNEI. The CDR3 consists of 13 residues. Trimming removed 1 base from V and 2 bases from J, with 5 bases in between.

The chain uses TRBV4-1 and TRBJ1-2; 7 bases fit TRBD1. The junction had 9 bases not matched to a gene; V was cut back by 4 bases and J by 4 bases. In germline, CDR1 is MGHRA, CDR2 YSYEKL. This CDR3 region has 15 residues. The DNA of the CDR3 is TGCGCCAGCAGCCGCGACCGGGACAGCTTCTATGGCTACACCTTC. This translates into CASSRDRDSFYGYTF.

The V gene is TRBV7-8, the J gene TRBJ2-7, with D uncertain. The germline V gene has CDR1 SGHVS and CDR2 FQNEAQ. V lost 1 base and J 3 bases, leaving 7 bases between the germline ends. The CDR3 is made up of 13 amino acids. CDR3 loop: CASSLGHLYEQYF. The CDR3 nucleotides are TGTGCCAGCAGCTTAGGACACCTCTACGAGCAGTACTTC.

The chain couples TRBV28 to TRBJ1-5, with no clear D. The germline V and J ends were trimmed by 2 bases and 15 bases, with 17 bases remaining between them. The V gene's germline CDR1 is MDHEN and CDR2 SYDVKM. This CDR3 is 13 amino acids long. For the CDR3, the DNA is TGTGCCAGCAGTTTAGTGAAGGGCACTCCGGCGCATTTT. This sequence encodes CASSLVKGTPAHF.

The sample holds one count of this clone. The rearrangement uses TRBV23-1 and TRBJ1-4, with D uncertain. TRBV23-1 is an ORF, with its function uncertain. The CDR3 is made up of 15 amino acids. The V end was cut by 8 bases, the J end by 0 bases, with 13 bases between. In DNA, the CDR3 is TGCGCCAGCGGCCCGGAGGGTGCAACTAATGAAAAACTGTTTTTT. It translates to CASGPEGATNEKLFF.